This T cell receptor (beta chain) appears in the sequencing data of a study of cytomegalovirus exposure and HLA in healthy donors. The wider study: Earlier findings included nearly 120 million unique TCR beta sequences obtained from roughly 200 million T cells. Study-wide results and limits: Within a later analysis, the majority of CMV-associated TCR beta chains appeared HLA-restricted. Association of 16,951 TCR beta sequences with HLA alleles was found at 0.05 false discovery rate in a later analysis.

CDR3 length equals 15 residues. In germline, CDR1 is SNHLY, CDR2 FYNNEI. Germline trimming cut 5 bases from V and 7 bases from J; bases unmatched to any gene: 11. A note on this clone: Its target is unknown.

The study ran its PCR with 60 Vbeta and 13 Jbeta primers. Sequencing was performed with immunoSEQ multiplex PCR; in TCRdb, only in-frame clones are kept and a portion is missing. In the table there are under 200,000 clones, roughly 85% of which are singletons. The chain is built from TRBV2 and TRBJ1-5; 7 positions agree with TRBD1. The sequencing sample was made of PBMCs. The receptor was isolated from a male donor in good health and CMV-seropositive. DNA for the CDR3: TGTGCCAGCAGTCTTGGCAGGGGGTCGGGGCAGCCCCAGCATTTT. Translation gives CASSLGRGSGQPQHF.